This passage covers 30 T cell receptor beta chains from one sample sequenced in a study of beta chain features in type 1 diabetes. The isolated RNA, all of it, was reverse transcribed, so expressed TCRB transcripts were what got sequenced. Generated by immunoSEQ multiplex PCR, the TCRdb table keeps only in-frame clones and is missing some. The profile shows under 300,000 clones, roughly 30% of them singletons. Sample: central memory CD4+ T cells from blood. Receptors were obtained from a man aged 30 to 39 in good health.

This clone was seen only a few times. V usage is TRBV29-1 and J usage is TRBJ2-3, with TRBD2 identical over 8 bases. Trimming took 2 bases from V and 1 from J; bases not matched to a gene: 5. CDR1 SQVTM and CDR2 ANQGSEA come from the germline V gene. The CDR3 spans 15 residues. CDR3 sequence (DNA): TGCAGCGTTGAAAATCGGCGGGGGGGCACAGATACGCAGTATTTT. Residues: CSVENRRGGTDTQYF.

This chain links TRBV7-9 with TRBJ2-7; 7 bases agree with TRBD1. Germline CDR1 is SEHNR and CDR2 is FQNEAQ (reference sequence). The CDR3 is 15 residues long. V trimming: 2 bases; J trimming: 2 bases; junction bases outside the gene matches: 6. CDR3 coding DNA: TGTGCCAGCAGCTTACCGAGGGACAGCACCTACGAGCAGTACTTC. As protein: CASSLPRDSTYEQYF.

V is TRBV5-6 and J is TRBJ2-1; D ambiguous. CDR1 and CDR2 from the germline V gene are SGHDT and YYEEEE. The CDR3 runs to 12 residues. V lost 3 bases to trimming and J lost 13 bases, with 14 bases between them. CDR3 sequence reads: CASSYETAVQFF. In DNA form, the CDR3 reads TGTGCCAGCAGCTACGAGACGGCAGTCCAGTTCTTC.

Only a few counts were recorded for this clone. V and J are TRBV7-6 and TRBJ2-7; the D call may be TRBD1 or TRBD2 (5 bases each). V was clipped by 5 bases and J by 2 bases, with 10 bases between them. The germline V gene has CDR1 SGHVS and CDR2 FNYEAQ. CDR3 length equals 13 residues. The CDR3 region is CASSRDGTYEQYF. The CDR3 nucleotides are TGTGCCAGCAGCCGGGACGGAACCTACGAGCAGTACTTC.

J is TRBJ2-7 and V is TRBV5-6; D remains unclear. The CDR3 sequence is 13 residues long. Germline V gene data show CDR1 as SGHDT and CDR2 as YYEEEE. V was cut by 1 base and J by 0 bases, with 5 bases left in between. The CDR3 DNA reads TGTGCCAGCAGCTTGCCTGCCTCCTACGAGCAGTACTTC. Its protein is CASSLPASYEQYF. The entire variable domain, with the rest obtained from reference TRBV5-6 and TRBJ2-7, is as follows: DAGVTQSPTHLIKTRGQQVTLRCSPKSGHDTVSWYQQALGQGPQFIFQYYEEEERQRGNFPDRFSGHQFPNYSSELNVNALLLGDSALYLCASSLPASYEQYFGPGTRLTVT.

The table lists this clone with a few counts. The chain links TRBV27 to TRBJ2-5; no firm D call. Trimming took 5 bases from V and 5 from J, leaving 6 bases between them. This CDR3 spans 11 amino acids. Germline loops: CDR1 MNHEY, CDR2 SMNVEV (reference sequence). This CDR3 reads CASSKMETQYF. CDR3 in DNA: TGTGCCAGCAGTAAAATGGAGACCCAGTACTTC.

CDR3 DNA sequence: TGTGCCTTAGGAGTTCTTTCCTACGAGCAGTACTTC. As protein: CALGVLSYEQYF. V is TRBV30 and J is TRBJ2-5; D is unresolved. The last part of the DNA fits TRBJ2-7 better; the J call may be wrong. The CDR3 has 12 residues. In germline, CDR1 is GTSNPN, CDR2 SVGIG (reference sequence).

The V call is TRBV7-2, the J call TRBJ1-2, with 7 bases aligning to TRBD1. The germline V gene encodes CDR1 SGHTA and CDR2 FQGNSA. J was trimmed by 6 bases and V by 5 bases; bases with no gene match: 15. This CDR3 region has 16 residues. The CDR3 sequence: CASSLTRDRVNDGYTF. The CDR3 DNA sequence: TGTGCCAGCAGCCTTACCAGAGACAGGGTTAATGATGGCTACACCTTC. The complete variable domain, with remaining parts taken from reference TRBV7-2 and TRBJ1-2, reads GAGVSQSPSNKVTEKGKDVELRCDPISGHTALYWYRQSLGQGLEFLIYFQGNSAPDKSGLPSDRFSAERTGGSVSTLTIQRTQQEDSAVYLCASSLTRDRVNDGYTFGSGTRLTVV.

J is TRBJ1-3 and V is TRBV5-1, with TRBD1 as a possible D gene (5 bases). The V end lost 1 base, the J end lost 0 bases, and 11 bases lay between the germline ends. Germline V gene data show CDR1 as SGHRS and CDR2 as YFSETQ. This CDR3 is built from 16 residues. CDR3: CASSLNQGDSGNTIYF. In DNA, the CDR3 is TGCGCCAGCAGCTTGAATCAGGGAGACTCTGGAAACACCATATATTTT.

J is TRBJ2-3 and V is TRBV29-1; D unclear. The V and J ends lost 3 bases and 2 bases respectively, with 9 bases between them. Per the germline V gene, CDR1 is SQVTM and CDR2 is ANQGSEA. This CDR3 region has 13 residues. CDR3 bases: TGCAGCGTTGACCCAGGTTTCACAGATACGCAGTATTTT. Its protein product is CSVDPGFTDTQYF.

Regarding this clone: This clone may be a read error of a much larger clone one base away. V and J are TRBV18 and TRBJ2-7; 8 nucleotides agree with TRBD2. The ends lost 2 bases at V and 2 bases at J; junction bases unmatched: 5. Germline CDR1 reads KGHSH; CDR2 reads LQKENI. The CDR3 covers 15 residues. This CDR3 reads CASSPVPGGPYEQYF. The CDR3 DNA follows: TGTGCCAGCTCACCAGTGCCGGGGGGGCCCTACGAGCAGTACTTC.

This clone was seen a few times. Here the CDR3 DNA reads TGTGCCAGCAGTGCGAGGGGGGGCACTGAAGCTTTCTTT. Amino acid sequence: CASSARGGTEAFF. The rearrangement joins TRBV2 to TRBJ1-1, with a tentative D call TRBD1 (6 bases). The germline V gene has CDR1 SNHLY and CDR2 FYNNEI. This CDR3 spans 13 amino acids. Deletions cut 4 bases from V and 4 bases from J, with 10 bases between.

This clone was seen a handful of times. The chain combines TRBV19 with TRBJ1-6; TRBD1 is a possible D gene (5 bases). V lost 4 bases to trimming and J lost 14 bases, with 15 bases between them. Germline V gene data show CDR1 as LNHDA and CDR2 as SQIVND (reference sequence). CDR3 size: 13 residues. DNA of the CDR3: TGTGCCAGTAGTACTACCGGGACGTTCGCCCTCCACTTT. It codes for CASSTTGTFALHF.

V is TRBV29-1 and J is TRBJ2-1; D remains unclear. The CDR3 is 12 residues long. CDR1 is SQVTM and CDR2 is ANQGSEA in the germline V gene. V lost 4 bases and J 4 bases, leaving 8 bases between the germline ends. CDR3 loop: CSVATNYNEQFF. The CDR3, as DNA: TGCAGCGTTGCCACAAATTACAATGAGCAGTTCTTC.

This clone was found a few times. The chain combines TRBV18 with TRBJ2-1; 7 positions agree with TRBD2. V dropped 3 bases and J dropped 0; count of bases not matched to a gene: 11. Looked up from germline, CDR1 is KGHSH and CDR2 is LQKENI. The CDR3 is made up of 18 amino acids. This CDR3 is CASSPGGSGSSSYNEQFF. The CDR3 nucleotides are TGTGCCAGCTCACCCGGGGGTAGCGGGTCAAGCTCCTACAATGAGCAGTTCTTC.

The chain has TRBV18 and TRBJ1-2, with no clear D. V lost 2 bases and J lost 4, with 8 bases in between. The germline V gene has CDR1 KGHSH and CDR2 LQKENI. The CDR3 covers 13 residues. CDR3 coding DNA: TGTGCCAGCTCACCAATAGCTCCCTATGGCTACACCTTC. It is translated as CASSPIAPYGYTF.

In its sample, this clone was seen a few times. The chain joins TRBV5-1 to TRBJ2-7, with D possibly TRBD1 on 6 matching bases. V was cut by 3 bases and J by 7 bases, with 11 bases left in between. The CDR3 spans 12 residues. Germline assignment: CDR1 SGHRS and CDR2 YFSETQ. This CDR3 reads CASSYQTGEQYF. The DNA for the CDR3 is TGCGCCAGCAGCTACCAAACAGGGGAGCAGTACTTC.

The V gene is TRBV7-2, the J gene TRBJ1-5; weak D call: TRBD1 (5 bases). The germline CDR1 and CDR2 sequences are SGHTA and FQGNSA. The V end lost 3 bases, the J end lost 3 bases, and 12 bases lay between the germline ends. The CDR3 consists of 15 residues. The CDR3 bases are TGTGCCAGCAGCTTTAGTCAGGGCTTCAATCAGCCCCAGCATTTT. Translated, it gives CASSFSQGFNQPQHF.

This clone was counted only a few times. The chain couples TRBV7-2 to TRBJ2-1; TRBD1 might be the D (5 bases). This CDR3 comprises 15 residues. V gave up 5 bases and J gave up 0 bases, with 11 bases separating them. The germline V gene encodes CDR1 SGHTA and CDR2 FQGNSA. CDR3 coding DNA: TGTGCCAGCAGCCAAGGGGATCTCTCCTACAATGAGCAGTTCTTC. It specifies CASSQGDLSYNEQFF.

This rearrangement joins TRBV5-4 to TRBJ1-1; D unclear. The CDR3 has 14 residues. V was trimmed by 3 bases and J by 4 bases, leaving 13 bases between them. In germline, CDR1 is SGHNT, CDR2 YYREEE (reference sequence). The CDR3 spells CASSSNVVATEAFF. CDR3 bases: TGTGCCAGCAGCTCGAACGTAGTGGCCACTGAAGCTTTCTTT.

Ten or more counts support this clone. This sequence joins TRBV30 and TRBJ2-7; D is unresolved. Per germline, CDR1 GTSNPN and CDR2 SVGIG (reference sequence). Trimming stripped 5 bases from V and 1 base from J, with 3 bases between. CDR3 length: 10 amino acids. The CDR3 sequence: CAWVSYEQYF. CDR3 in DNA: TGTGCCTGGGTATCCTACGAGCAGTACTTC.

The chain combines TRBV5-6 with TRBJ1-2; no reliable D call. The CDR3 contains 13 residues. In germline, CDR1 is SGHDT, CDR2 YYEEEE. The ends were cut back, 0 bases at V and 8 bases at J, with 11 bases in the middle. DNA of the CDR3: TGTGCCAGCAGCTTGGTTGCCCGCTCAGGCTACACCTTC. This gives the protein CASSLVARSGYTF.

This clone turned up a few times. The CDR3 DNA reads TGTGCCACCAGCCCTGGGGGCAGGGGTCCCAATCAGCCCCAGCATTTT. It specifies CATSPGGRGPNQPQHF. This chain uses TRBV15 with TRBJ1-5; a weak D match, TRBD1 (6 bases). Looked up from germline, CDR1 is LNHNV and CDR2 is YYDKDF (reference sequence). The CDR3 length is 16 residues. Trimming shortened V by 5 bases and J by 3 bases, and 17 bases separated the two germline ends.

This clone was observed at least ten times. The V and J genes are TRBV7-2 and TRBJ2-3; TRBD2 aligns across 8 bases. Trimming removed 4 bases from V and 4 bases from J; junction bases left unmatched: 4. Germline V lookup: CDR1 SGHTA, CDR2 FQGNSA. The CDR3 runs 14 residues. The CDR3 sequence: CASSYGLAADTQYF. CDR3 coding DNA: TGTGCCAGCAGCTACGGACTAGCTGCAGATACGCAGTATTTT.

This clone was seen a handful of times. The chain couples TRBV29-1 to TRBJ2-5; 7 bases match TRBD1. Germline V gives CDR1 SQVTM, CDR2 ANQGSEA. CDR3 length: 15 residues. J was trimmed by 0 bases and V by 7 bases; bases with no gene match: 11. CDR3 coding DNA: TGCAGCGGTTTAACTGGCAGGGGGTACCAAGAGACCCAGTACTTC. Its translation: CSGLTGRGYQETQYF. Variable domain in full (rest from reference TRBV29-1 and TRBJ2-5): SAVISQKPSRDICQRGTSLTIQCQVDSQVTMMFWYRQQPGQSLTLIATANQGSEATYESGFVIDKFPISRPNLTFSTLTVSNMSPEDSSIYLCSGLTGRGYQETQYFGPGTRLLVL.

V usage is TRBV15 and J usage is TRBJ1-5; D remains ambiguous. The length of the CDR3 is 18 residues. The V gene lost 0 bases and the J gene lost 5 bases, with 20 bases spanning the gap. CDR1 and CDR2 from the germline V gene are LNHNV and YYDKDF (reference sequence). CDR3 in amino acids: CATSRDYGGTTDYQPQHF. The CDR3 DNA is TGTGCCACCAGCAGAGATTACGGCGGCACCACAGATTATCAGCCCCAGCATTTT.

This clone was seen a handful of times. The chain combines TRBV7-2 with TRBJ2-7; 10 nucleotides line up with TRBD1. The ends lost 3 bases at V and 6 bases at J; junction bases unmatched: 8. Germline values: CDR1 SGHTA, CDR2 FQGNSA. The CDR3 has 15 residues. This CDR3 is CASSFSGQGVGEQYF. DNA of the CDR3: TGTGCCAGCAGCTTTTCCGGACAGGGGGTGGGCGAGCAGTACTTC.

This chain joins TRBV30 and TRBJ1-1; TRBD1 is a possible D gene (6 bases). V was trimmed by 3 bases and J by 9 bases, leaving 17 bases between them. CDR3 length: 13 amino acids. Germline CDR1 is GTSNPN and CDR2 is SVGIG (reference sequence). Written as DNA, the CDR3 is TGTGCCTGGAGGGACAGATACAGGCCTCAAGCTTTCTTT. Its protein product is CAWRDRYRPQAFF.

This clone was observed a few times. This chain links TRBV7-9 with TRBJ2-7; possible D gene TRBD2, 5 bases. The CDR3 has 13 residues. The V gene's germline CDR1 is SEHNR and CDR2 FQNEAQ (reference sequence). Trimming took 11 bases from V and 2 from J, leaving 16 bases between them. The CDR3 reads CAEQIDGTYEQYF. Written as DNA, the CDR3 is TGTGCCGAGCAGATCGACGGGACCTACGAGCAGTACTTC.

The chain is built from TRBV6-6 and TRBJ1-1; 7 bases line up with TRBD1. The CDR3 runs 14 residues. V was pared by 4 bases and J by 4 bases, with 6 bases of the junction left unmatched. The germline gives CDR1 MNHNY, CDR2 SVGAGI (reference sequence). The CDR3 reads CASSSTGVGTEAFF. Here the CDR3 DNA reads TGTGCCAGCAGTTCCACAGGGGTGGGCACTGAAGCTTTCTTT.